Listed here are 23 T cell receptor beta chains from one sample, sequenced in a study of cytomegalovirus exposure and HLA in healthy donors. The PCR contained 60 Vbeta and 13 Jbeta primers. Clones were read by immunoSEQ multiplex PCR, and TCRdb kept only the in-frame ones, dropping some. This table holds approximately 69,000 clones, about 75% found once. Sequencing was performed on PBMCs. Receptor source: a man aged 18 to 30 in good health and CMV-seronegative.

This clone came up once. The chain couples TRBV7-2 to TRBJ2-5; 11 bases line up with TRBD2. The CDR3 sequence is 18 residues long. The J segment lost 5 bases and the V segment lost 5 bases, leaving 16 bases of the junction unmatched. Germline V gene sequence: CDR1 SGHTA, CDR2 FQGNSA. The CDR3 nucleotides read TGTGCCAGCAGCAGAGGAGCCCTTAGCGGGGGGGCCGGGGAGACCCAGTACTTC. Amino acids: CASSRGALSGGAGETQYF.

The chain carries TRBV6-5 and TRBJ2-1, with TRBD1 matching 9 bases. V lost 5 bases, J lost 12 bases, and 8 bases stayed unmatched. In germline, CDR1 is MNHEY, CDR2 SVGAGI. CDR3 size: 13 residues. Written as DNA, the CDR3 is TGTGCCAGCAGTGAGACAGGGGGGTCGGGGCAGTTCTTC. This codes for CASSETGGSGQFF.

This sequence joins TRBV5-1 and TRBJ1-2; D is possibly TRBD1 (5 bases). The CDR3 loop spans 14 amino acids. CDR1 is SGHRS, CDR2 YFSETQ, per germline. Trimming pared 0 bases from V and 3 bases from J, leaving 9 bases between. The CDR3, as DNA: TGCGCCAGCAGCTTGGTAGGGGAGGACTATGGCTACACCTTC. It yields the protein CASSLVGEDYGYTF.

The V call is TRBV7-9, the J call TRBJ1-1; D remains unclear. V lost 8 bases and J lost 0, with 13 bases in between. Germline CDR1 is SEHNR and CDR2 is FQNEAQ (reference sequence). The CDR3 contains 14 residues. CDR3 bases: TGTGCCAGCCAGACTGTTTATATGAACACTGAAGCTTTCTTT. Translating it yields CASQTVYMNTEAFF.

By share of the sample, this clone is medium-sized. This sequence joins TRBV4-3 and TRBJ1-6; the match to TRBD1 covers 9 bases. This CDR3 has 17 amino acids. V lost 0 bases and J lost 7; bases outside the gene matches: 7. CDR1 is LGHNA and CDR2 is YSLEER in the germline V gene. The DNA for the CDR3 is TGCGCCAGCAGCCAAGATGGGCCGGGACAGGGAAATTCACCCCTCCACTTT. Its protein product is CASSQDGPGQGNSPLHF.

The V and J genes are TRBV29-1 and TRBJ2-7; possible D gene TRBD1, 6 bases. The V gene's germline CDR1 is SQVTM and CDR2 ANQGSEA. V lost 7 bases, J lost 1 base, and 20 bases lay in between. The CDR3 contains 15 residues. CDR3 nucleotide sequence: TGCAGCGCTTCGACAGGCCCACGAATTTCCTACGAGCAGTACTTC. This encodes CSASTGPRISYEQYF.

V usage is TRBV30 and J usage is TRBJ1-4; D call uncertain. The CDR3 is made up of 15 amino acids. Germline V CDR1 and CDR2: GTSNPN, SVGIG (reference sequence). V was clipped by 1 base and J by 0 bases, with 9 bases between them. CDR3 bases: TGTGCCTGGAGTGATCCTCCGGCAACTAATGAAAAACTGTTTTTT. It specifies CAWSDPPATNEKLFF.

This clone occurred a few times. The J gene is TRBJ1-1, the V gene TRBV5-1; D gene uncertain. V was shortened by 3 bases and J by 5 bases, with 11 bases between the two germline ends. The CDR3 is 13 amino acids. CDR1 and CDR2 (germline): SGHRS, YFSETQ. The DNA for the CDR3 is TGCGCCAGCAGCTACGAGGGTCGGACTGAAGCTTTCTTT. It yields the protein CASSYEGRTEAFF.

The chain is built from TRBV5-1 and TRBJ1-2, with D possibly matching TRBD1 (6 bases). The CDR3 totals 16 residues. CDR1 is SGHRS, CDR2 YFSETQ, per germline. Between the trimmed V and J ends, which lost 0 bases and 6 bases, there was a span of 18 bases. In DNA form, the CDR3 reads TGCGCCAGCAGCTTGGTTGTAGGGGGTGTTGGGAATGGCTACACCTTC. Translated, it gives CASSLVVGGVGNGYTF.

The count of this clone is one. The chain couples TRBV10-1 to TRBJ1-1; D unclear. V gave up 10 bases and J gave up 4 bases, with 16 bases separating them. The germline gives CDR1 WNHNN, CDR2 SYGVQD (reference sequence). The CDR3 runs 13 residues. In DNA form, the CDR3 reads TGCGCCATCAAAGTCCCCCGGGGCACTGAAGCTTTCTTT. Its translation is CAIKVPRGTEAFF.

About this clone itself: This sample also contains other DNA sequences that code for the same CDR3. The chain recombines TRBV9 with TRBJ2-1; TRBD1 aligns across 7 bases. Unmatched junction bases numbered 13, after V lost 2 bases and J lost 5 bases. The length of the CDR3 is 17 residues. Germline V CDR1 and CDR2: SGDLS, YYNGEE. CDR3 loop: CASSVPRQGPTNNEQFF. Here the CDR3 DNA reads TGTGCCAGCAGCGTGCCCAGACAGGGCCCGACTAACAATGAGCAGTTCTTC.

The chain uses TRBV5-1 and TRBJ1-1, with D unclear. Per the germline V gene, CDR1 is SGHRS and CDR2 is YFSETQ. The CDR3 contains 13 residues. The V end was cut by 0 bases, the J end by 2 bases, with 5 bases between. The CDR3 coding sequence is TGCGCCAGCAGCTTGGGGCCCAACACTGAAGCTTTCTTT. Translation: CASSLGPNTEAFF.

The chain recombines TRBV6-5 with TRBJ2-1, with D possibly being TRBD1 (6 bases). The CDR3 has 15 amino acids. Germline V gene lookup returns CDR1 MNHEY and CDR2 SVGAGI. Trimming shortened V by 0 bases and J by 7 bases, and 13 bases separated the two germline ends. The CDR3 region is CASSYSPTGLNEQFF. The CDR3 DNA reads as TGTGCCAGCAGTTACTCCCCGACAGGTTTAAATGAGCAGTTCTTC.

V is TRBV6-6 and J is TRBJ1-6; 9 nucleotides align to TRBD1. Losses at the gene ends were 2 bases for V and 7 bases for J; bases not matched to a gene: 0. Looked up from germline, CDR1 is MNHNY and CDR2 is SVGAGI (reference sequence). This CDR3 has 14 amino acids. CDR3: CASSYDRGNSPLHF. Here the CDR3 DNA reads TGTGCCAGCAGTTACGACAGGGGGAATTCACCCCTCCACTTT.

The CDR3 here is CASSFQGDPKEQYF. The CDR3 DNA reads as TGTGCCAGTAGTTTCCAGGGGGATCCTAAAGAGCAGTACTTC. The rearrangement links TRBV19 to TRBJ2-7; 7 nucleotides align to TRBD1. The germline V gene encodes CDR1 LNHDA and CDR2 SQIVND (reference sequence). V trimming: 5 bases; J trimming: 7 bases; junction bases outside the gene matches: 11. This CDR3 region has 14 residues.

The chain employs TRBV10-1 and TRBJ2-5; 11 positions agree with TRBD2. This CDR3 contains 18 residues. Germline loops: CDR1 WNHNN, CDR2 SYGVQD (reference sequence). V lost 0 bases and J lost 0; bases outside the gene matches: 6. The CDR3 sequence is CASSESKLAGVNQETQYF. As DNA, the CDR3 is TGCGCCAGCAGTGAGTCCAAACTAGCGGGGGTCAACCAAGAGACCCAGTACTTC.

The chain joins TRBV2 to TRBJ1-2; tentative D call: TRBD1 (6 bases). CDR3 length: 13 amino acids. The germline V and J ends were trimmed by 0 bases and 6 bases, with 8 bases remaining between them. Looked up from germline, CDR1 is SNHLY and CDR2 is FYNNEI. The CDR3 sequence: CASSEARGNGYTF. The CDR3 DNA reads TGTGCCAGCAGTGAAGCTAGGGGGAATGGCTACACCTTC.

The chain has TRBV4-3 and TRBJ2-1, with 8 bases aligning to TRBD1. Trimming at V came to 0 bases and at J to 9 bases, leaving 7 bases not matched to a gene. Germline-derived CDR1 and CDR2 are LGHNA and YSLEER. The CDR3 consists of 15 residues. For the CDR3, the DNA is TGCGCCAGCAGCCAAGAAGGACAGGGAGTTAGTGAGCAGTTCTTC. Translated: CASSQEGQGVSEQFF.

The DNA for the CDR3 is TGTGCCAGCAGCTTATCGCCAGGGGGCTACGAGCAGTACGTC. This translates into CASSLSPGGYEQYV. V gene TRBV7-8 combines with J gene TRBJ2-7, with 7 bases lining up with TRBD1. J was trimmed by 3 bases and V by 2 bases; bases with no gene match: 4. Germline CDR1 and CDR2: SGHVS and FQNEAQ. This CDR3 is 14 amino acids long.

The V and J genes are TRBV27 and TRBJ1-1; the D gene is possibly TRBD1 (5 bases). The V and J ends lost 9 bases and 1 base respectively, with 18 bases between them. The CDR3 loop spans 15 amino acids. CDR1 and CDR2 from the germline V gene are MNHEY and SMNVEV (reference sequence). The CDR3 sequence is CASRQGITRNTEAFF. In DNA form, the CDR3 reads TGTGCCAGTCGCCAGGGAATTACCAGGAACACTGAAGCTTTCTTT.

V gene TRBV5-1 combines with J gene TRBJ2-5, with D perhaps TRBD2 (6 bases). V dropped 1 base and J dropped 3 bases, with 16 bases sitting between them. Germline values: CDR1 SGHRS, CDR2 YFSETQ. CDR3 length: 16 residues. The CDR3 loop reads CASSLTGVNLEETQYF. CDR3 sequence (DNA): TGCGCCAGCAGCTTGACGGGGGTTAACTTGGAAGAGACCCAGTACTTC.

This clone is labeled as medium-sized (0.01 to 0.1%). This chain uses TRBV4-2 with TRBJ2-3; D remains ambiguous. V was cut by 4 bases and J by 1 base, with 9 bases left in between. The CDR3 is 14 amino acids. Germline V CDR1 and CDR2: LGHNA, YNFKEQ. The CDR3 DNA reads TGTGCCAGCAGCCCAGGCGTGGGCACAGATACGCAGTATTTT. It translates to CASSPGVGTDTQYF.

This clone was recorded a few times. The V call is TRBV6-1, the J call TRBJ1-3; D unclear. Germline values: CDR1 MNHNS, CDR2 SASEGT. This CDR3 has 15 residues. The germline V and J ends were trimmed by 1 base and 0 bases, with 7 bases remaining between them. CDR3 sequence reads: CASSEGEGSGNTIYF. In DNA form, the CDR3 reads TGTGCCAGCAGTGAAGGAGAGGGCTCTGGAAACACCATATATTTT.